The 18 T cell receptor beta chains presented below share a single source sample, sequenced in a study of shared clonotypes between healthy human individuals (dated by TCRdb to the early 2020s). Library generation was performed with the immunoSEQ multiplex PCR assay. Entries here come from immuneACCESS through TCRdb and include only in-frame sequences with V and J called. Some clones fail to appear in such tables; in the studies checked, an unresolved V gene covers under half of the shortfall, and the cause of the remainder is unknown. The sample contains roughly 2.1 million clones, 93% of them found a single time. The leading ten clones occupy under 2% of the sample. For the CD8 naive samples, CD45RO-negative cells were positively selected for CCR7, yielding a CD45RA+CCR7+ population from which TemRA cells were excluded. The sample was naive CD8+ T cells from PBMCs. The cell subset or site label corresponds to: CD45RA+CCR7+. All receptors derive from a man aged 18 to 29 in good health. Some clones in this sample may be carry-over from other donors' samples.

V gene TRBV9 combines with J gene TRBJ2-7, with 9 bases aligning to TRBD1. The V gene's germline CDR1 is SGDLS and CDR2 YYNGEE. Trimming took 4 bases from V and 3 from J; bases not matched to a gene: 11. The CDR3 totals 16 residues. The CDR3 spells CASSPTRTGAGYEQYF. The CDR3, as DNA: TGTGCCAGCAGCCCAACACGGACAGGGGCGGGCTACGAGCAGTACTTC. Together with reference TRBV9 and TRBJ2-7, the CDR3 gives the full variable domain: DSGVTQTPKHLITATGQRVTLRCSPRSGDLSVYWYQQSLDQGLQFLIQYYNGEERAKGNILERFSAQQFPDLHSELNLSSLELGDSALYFCASSPTRTGAGYEQYFGPGTRLTVT.

The chain joins TRBV27 to TRBJ1-5; no definite D call. The CDR3 is 14 amino acids. Trimming took off 7 bases at V and 2 bases at J, with 12 bases between the two ends. Germline loops: CDR1 MNHEY, CDR2 SMNVEV (reference sequence). The CDR3 nucleotides read TGTGCCAGCAAAAGCGATTGGGGCAATCAGCCCCAGCATTTT. Its protein product is CASKSDWGNQPQHF.

V usage is TRBV7-2 and J usage is TRBJ2-1, with unresolved D. V was cut by 5 bases and J by 0 bases, with 11 bases left in between. From germline, CDR1 is SGHTA and CDR2 FQGNSA. This CDR3 is built from 15 residues. The CDR3 spells CASSVHSSSYNEQFF. The CDR3 DNA sequence: TGTGCCAGCAGCGTACACAGTAGCTCCTACAATGAGCAGTTCTTC.

The chain uses TRBV29-1 and TRBJ2-7, with D unresolved. V dropped 3 bases and J dropped 0 bases, with 15 bases sitting between them. CDR3 length: 15 amino acids. CDR1 and CDR2 (germline): SQVTM, ANQGSEA. CDR3 sequence: CSVEIPSVSSYEQYF. CDR3 in DNA: TGCAGCGTTGAGATCCCCAGCGTAAGCTCCTACGAGCAGTACTTC.

This sequence joins TRBV4-3 and TRBJ1-1; D not resolved. From germline, CDR1 is LGHNA and CDR2 YSLEER. The V end lost 4 bases, the J end lost 2 bases, and 8 bases lay between the germline ends. CDR3 size: 13 residues. The CDR3 spells CASSPVSNTEAFF. The DNA for the CDR3 is TGCGCCAGCAGCCCAGTCAGCAACACTGAAGCTTTCTTT.

The rearrangement uses TRBV18 and TRBJ2-7; 13 bases align to TRBD2. CDR1 is KGHSH, CDR2 LQKENI, per germline. The CDR3 runs 16 residues. Trimming at V came to 3 bases and at J to 0 bases, leaving 2 bases not matched to a gene. The CDR3 nucleotides are TGTGCCAGCTCACCGAGGACTAGCGGGAGCTCCTACGAGCAGTACTTC. It yields the protein CASSPRTSGSSYEQYF.

V usage is TRBV27 and J usage is TRBJ2-7; D is possibly TRBD1 (6 bases). The length of the CDR3 is 12 residues. Germline CDR1 and CDR2: MNHEY and SMNVEV (reference sequence). Trimming removed 10 bases at V and 2 bases at J, with 12 bases between. The CDR3 region has the DNA TGTGCCACCCGTTCAGGGGCCTACGAGCAGTACTTC. It is translated as CATRSGAYEQYF.

V and J are TRBV6-5 and TRBJ2-7; D is undetermined. CDR1 and CDR2 from the germline V gene are MNHEY and SVGAGI. Trimming pared 6 bases from V and 3 bases from J, leaving 15 bases between. This CDR3 spans 14 amino acids. The CDR3 DNA follows: TGTGCCAGCAGGCCCGCGACTTGGCACTACGAGCAGTACTTC. The encoded protein is CASRPATWHYEQYF.

This clone was seen just once. The chain has TRBV27 and TRBJ2-4; no reliable D call. Trimming removed 2 bases at V and 7 bases at J, with 18 bases between. Germline loops: CDR1 MNHEY, CDR2 SMNVEV (reference sequence). The CDR3 is 16 residues long. The CDR3 here is CASSLMPGSLGNIQYF. In DNA form, the CDR3 reads TGTGCCAGCAGTTTAATGCCCGGTTCGTTGGGGAACATTCAGTACTTC.

The chain carries TRBV19 and TRBJ2-7; D not resolved. Trimming took off 3 bases at V and 4 bases at J, with 13 bases between the two ends. The CDR3 is 14 residues long. Germline loops: CDR1 LNHDA, CDR2 SQIVND (reference sequence). Written as DNA, the CDR3 is TGTGCCAGTAGTATTAAAGGAAGACCTTACGAGCAGTACTTC. As protein: CASSIKGRPYEQYF.

The chain joins TRBV9 to TRBJ2-7; 14 nucleotides line up with TRBD2. V shed 4 bases and J 5 bases; nucleotides not matched to a gene: 5. The CDR3 length is 15 residues. Germline values: CDR1 SGDLS, CDR2 YYNGEE. Here the CDR3 reads CASSPGGLAGDEQYF. CDR3 coding DNA: TGTGCCAGCAGCCCAGGGGGACTAGCGGGAGACGAGCAGTACTTC. The variable domain in full, completed from reference TRBV9 and TRBJ2-7, reads DSGVTQTPKHLITATGQRVTLRCSPRSGDLSVYWYQQSLDQGLQFLIQYYNGEERAKGNILERFSAQQFPDLHSELNLSSLELGDSALYFCASSPGGLAGDEQYFGPGTRLTVT.

V and J are TRBV30 and TRBJ2-1, with 10 positions matching TRBD1. This CDR3 has 17 amino acids. In germline, CDR1 is GTSNPN, CDR2 SVGIG (reference sequence). Unmatched junction bases numbered 11, after V lost 0 bases and J lost 6 bases. CDR3 in amino acids: CAWSVPNRDRGTNEQFF. Here the CDR3 DNA reads TGTGCCTGGAGTGTCCCTAACCGGGACAGGGGCACCAATGAGCAGTTCTTC.

The V call is TRBV2, the J call TRBJ2-7, with D maybe TRBD1 (6 bases). The CDR3 totals 15 residues. Germline CDR1 is SNHLY and CDR2 is FYNNEI. V was clipped by 1 base and J by 5 bases, with 15 bases between them. CDR3 in DNA: TGTGCCAGCAGTGAAGTGTACAGGGTTACCGACGAGCAGTACTTC. Translated, it gives CASSEVYRVTDEQYF.

This chain uses TRBV5-1 with TRBJ1-2, with D possibly matching TRBD1 (6 bases). The CDR3 is 13 residues long. Per the germline V gene, CDR1 is SGHRS and CDR2 is YFSETQ. V was pared by 4 bases and J by 3 bases, with 10 bases between. The CDR3 DNA reads TGCGCCAGCAGCCTCCGACAGGACTATGGCTACACCTTC. Translated, it gives CASSLRQDYGYTF.

The J gene is TRBJ2-7, the V gene TRBV13; TRBD2 matches 8 bases. CDR3 size: 13 residues. The germline CDR1 and CDR2 sequences are PRHDT and FYEKMQ (reference sequence). J was trimmed by 3 bases and V by 5 bases; bases with no gene match: 3. This CDR3 is CASSPSGGYEQYF. In nucleotides, the CDR3 is TGTGCCAGCAGCCCAAGCGGGGGCTACGAGCAGTACTTC.

A note on this clone: Within the sample, other DNA sequences also encode this same CDR3. This chain joins TRBV5-4 and TRBJ2-7, with D unclear. Trimming took 4 bases from V and 2 from J, leaving 7 bases between them. The germline CDR1 and CDR2 sequences are SGHNT and YYREEE (reference sequence). CDR3 length equals 12 residues. CDR3 region: CASSLGTYEQYF. CDR3 nucleotides: TGTGCCAGCAGCCTTGGTACCTACGAGCAGTACTTC.

This clone was counted a few times. The rearrangement links TRBV19 to TRBJ2-7, with 7 positions matching TRBD1. V shed 1 base, J shed 3 bases, and the junction held 3 bases outside the gene matches. The CDR3 covers 14 residues. Germline CDR1 and CDR2: LNHDA and SQIVND (reference sequence). CDR3 protein: CASSIAQGNYEQYF. As DNA, the CDR3 is TGTGCCAGTAGTATAGCACAGGGGAACTACGAGCAGTACTTC.

In the case of this clone: Other DNA sequences from this sample encode an identical CDR3 as well. The chain couples TRBV27 to TRBJ2-7, with 8 nucleotides matching TRBD1. The CDR3 is 13 residues long. Trimming removed 8 bases from V and 1 base from J; junction bases left unmatched: 4. Germline CDR1 and CDR2: MNHEY and SMNVEV (reference sequence). CDR3: CASGQGASYEQYF. In DNA form, the CDR3 reads TGTGCCAGCGGACAGGGAGCTTCCTACGAGCAGTACTTC.